The 21 T cell receptor beta chains in this list originate from one sample, sequenced in a study of T cell responses to AZD1222 COVID-19 vaccine. Method: immunoSEQ multiplex PCR; TCRdb's copy keeps in-frame clones and lacks some. Altogether 90,000 to 120,000 clones are present, more than 75% being singletons, with the ten largest covering roughly a fifth. The specimen was peripheral blood, collected on day 0 of AZD1222 vaccination. The receptors stem from an adult in good health.

The chain couples TRBV19 to TRBJ1-5; D not certain. The CDR3 is 16 residues long. CDR1 and CDR2 (germline): LNHDA, SQIVND (reference sequence). The V end was cut by 5 bases, the J end by 7 bases, with 21 bases between. The CDR3 nucleotides are TGTGCCAGTAGTCCCCCTGGCAGCCCCCTACGGCAGCCCCAGCATTTT. Protein sequence: CASSPPGSPLRQPQHF.

About this clone: The same CDR3 can be traced to other DNA sequences in this sample. The chain is built from TRBV6-5 and TRBJ1-3; possible D gene TRBD1, 5 bases. V lost 2 bases, J lost 2 bases, and 7 bases lay in between. CDR3 length equals 14 residues. The germline V gene has CDR1 MNHEY and CDR2 SVGAGI. The CDR3 sequence is CASSYRGAGNTIYF. The CDR3 nucleotides read TGTGCCAGCAGTTACAGGGGTGCTGGAAACACCATATATTTT.

V usage is TRBV10-3 and J usage is TRBJ1-1, with TRBD1 matching over 7 bases. Looked up from germline, CDR1 is ENHRY and CDR2 is SYGVKD. V shed 3 bases, J shed 3 bases, and the junction held 25 bases outside the gene matches. This CDR3 comprises 21 residues. CDR3 in amino acids: CAISDRYGTAGGIRFHTEAFF. CDR3 DNA: TGTGCCATCAGTGACCGCTACGGGACTGCAGGGGGTATCCGGTTCCACACTGAAGCTTTCTTT.

The chain links TRBV7-9 to TRBJ2-3; 9 positions agree with TRBD2. The trim removed 6 bases at V and 4 bases at J, leaving 11 bases unmatched. In germline, CDR1 is SEHNR, CDR2 FQNEAQ (reference sequence). CDR3 length: 16 residues. In nucleotides, the CDR3 is TGTGCCAGCAGGACCCGACTAGCGGACCGGCCAGATACGCAGTATTTT. It is translated as CASRTRLADRPDTQYF.

The chain is built from TRBV3-1 (or the pseudogene TRBV3-2) and TRBJ1-4; TRBD1 agrees at 8 bases. The CDR3 has 14 residues. Germline CDR1 reads LGHDT; CDR2 reads YNNKEL (reference sequence). V was pared by 6 bases and J by 7 bases, with 7 bases of the junction left unmatched. CDR3 sequence: CASRQTGESEKLFF. Written as DNA, the CDR3 is TGTGCCAGCAGACAGACAGGGGAGAGTGAAAAACTGTTTTTT.

This chain uses TRBV5-1 with TRBJ1-5; 9 bases are a match to TRBD1. This CDR3 region has 17 residues. CDR1 SGHRS and CDR2 YFSETQ come from the germline V gene. Unmatched junction bases numbered 12, after V lost 5 bases and J lost 3 bases. The CDR3 is CASSLLPGQGDNQPQHF. The CDR3 coding sequence is TGCGCCAGCAGTTTGCTCCCGGGACAGGGCGACAATCAGCCCCAGCATTTT. The variable domain in full, completed from reference TRBV5-1 and TRBJ1-5, reads KAGVTQTPRYLIKTRGQQVTLSCSPISGHRSVSWYQQTPGQGLQFLFEYFSETQRNKGNFPGRFSGRQFSNSRSEMNVSTLELGDSALYLCASSLLPGQGDNQPQHFGDGTRLSIL.

V usage is TRBV30 and J usage is TRBJ2-3, with D perhaps being TRBD1 or TRBD2 (6 bases each). The CDR3 is 18 amino acids. V lost 0 bases and J 3 bases, leaving 22 bases between the germline ends. Germline V lookup: CDR1 GTSNPN, CDR2 SVGIG (reference sequence). Written as DNA, the CDR3 is TGTGCCTGGAGTGTAGGAACAGGGAGGTCAACCCGGACAGATACGCAGTATTTT. Its translation is CAWSVGTGRSTRTDTQYF. Filled out from reference TRBV30 and TRBJ2-3, the complete variable domain reads SQTIHQWPATLVQPVGSPLSLECTVEGTSNPNLYWYRQAAGRGLQLLFYSVGIGQISSEVPQNLSASRPQDRQFILSSKKLLLSDSGFYLCAWSVGTGRSTRTDTQYFGPGTRLTVL.

V is TRBV6-2 or TRBV6-3 and J is TRBJ2-2; no definite D call. There are 15 residues in the CDR3. The V end was cut by 5 bases, the J end by 0 bases, with 10 bases between. Germline loops: CDR1 MNHEY, CDR2 SVGEGT. DNA for the CDR3: TGTGCCAGCAGTCCCCCCCTGTCGAACACCGGGGAGCTGTTTTTT. Translation: CASSPPLSNTGELFF.

The chain uses TRBV15 and TRBJ1-5; D not resolved. The CDR3 runs 15 residues. Germline-derived CDR1 and CDR2 are LNHNV and YYDKDF (reference sequence). Trimming removed 4 bases at V and 5 bases at J, with 15 bases between. CDR3 DNA sequence: TGTGCCACCAGCACCCCGGATCCCTTCGATCAGCCCCAGCATTTT. Amino acids: CATSTPDPFDQPQHF.

This clone has only a few counts. V usage is TRBV7-8 and J usage is TRBJ1-5; D gene unclear. V dropped 5 bases and J dropped 4 bases, with 15 bases sitting between them. The germline CDR1 and CDR2 sequences are SGHVS and FQNEAQ. The CDR3 extends over 15 amino acids. DNA of the CDR3: TGTGCCAGCAGCGACGACACGACCCATAATCAGCCCCAGCATTTT. This codes for CASSDDTTHNQPQHF.

This sequence joins TRBV12-5 and TRBJ2-5; 13 bases line up with TRBD2. V shed 0 bases and J 2 bases; nucleotides not matched to a gene: 15. Per the germline V gene, CDR1 is LGHNT and CDR2 is FRNRAP. The CDR3 totals 21 residues. CDR3 DNA sequence: TGTGCTAGTGGTTTGGTAAAGGGACTAGCGGGACCCCGTACACAACAAGAGACCCAGTACTTC. Translation: CASGLVKGLAGPRTQQETQYF. The entire variable domain, with the rest obtained from reference TRBV12-5 and TRBJ2-5, is as follows: DARVTQTPRHKVTEMGQEVTMRCQPILGHNTVFWYRQTMMQGLELLAYFRNRAPLDDSGMPKDRFSAEMPDATLATLKIQPSEPRDSAVYFCASGLVKGLAGPRTQQETQYFGPGTRLLVL.

V is TRBV7-2 and J is TRBJ1-4; TRBD1 might be the D (5 bases). This CDR3 spans 14 amino acids. V was clipped by 5 bases and J by 4 bases, with 11 bases between them. CDR1 is SGHTA and CDR2 is FQGNSA in the germline V gene. The CDR3 region is CASSIGALNEKLFF. The CDR3 DNA follows: TGTGCCAGCAGCATCGGGGCCCTTAATGAAAAACTGTTTTTT.

This rearrangement joins TRBV6-6 to TRBJ1-4, with 10 positions matching TRBD1. CDR3 length equals 14 residues. The junction had 3 bases not matched to a gene; V was cut back by 6 bases and J by 5 bases. Looked up from germline, CDR1 is MNHNY and CDR2 is SVGAGI (reference sequence). In DNA, the CDR3 is TGTGCCAGCAGCTGGACAGGGGGGAATGAAAAACTGTTTTTT. Translated, it gives CASSWTGGNEKLFF.

This chain joins TRBV30 and TRBJ1-5, with TRBD1 matching 7 bases. CDR1 and CDR2 from the germline V gene are GTSNPN and SVGIG (reference sequence). The junction had 9 bases not matched to a gene; V was cut back by 0 bases and J by 4 bases. The CDR3 contains 16 residues. DNA of the CDR3: TGTGCCTGGAGTGTCCCATCGACAGGGCGAAATCAGCCCCAGCATTTT. This codes for CAWSVPSTGRNQPQHF. Full variable domain (outside the CDR3, taken from reference TRBV30 and TRBJ1-5): SQTIHQWPATLVQPVGSPLSLECTVEGTSNPNLYWYRQAAGRGLQLLFYSVGIGQISSEVPQNLSASRPQDRQFILSSKKLLLSDSGFYLCAWSVPSTGRNQPQHFGDGTRLSIL.

The rearrangement uses TRBV19 and TRBJ1-1; the match to TRBD1 covers 7 bases. The germline CDR1 and CDR2 sequences are LNHDA and SQIVND (reference sequence). V shed 3 bases and J 4 bases; nucleotides not matched to a gene: 5. The CDR3 consists of 14 residues. CDR3 sequence reads: CASSIDREGTEAFF. The CDR3 bases are TGTGCCAGTAGTATTGACAGGGAAGGCACTGAAGCTTTCTTT.

The chain uses TRBV5-1 and TRBJ2-1, with D maybe TRBD2 (6 bases). CDR3 length: 15 amino acids. Germline CDR1 and CDR2: SGHRS and YFSETQ. Deletions cut 0 bases from V and 3 bases from J, with 10 bases between. The CDR3 protein is CASSLEASDYNEQFF. DNA for the CDR3: TGCGCCAGCAGCTTGGAGGCTAGCGACTACAATGAGCAGTTCTTC.

The rearrangement joins TRBV29-1 to TRBJ2-4, with 7 bases lining up with TRBD1. The germline CDR1 and CDR2 sequences are SQVTM and ANQGSEA. V lost 6 bases, J lost 9 bases, and 14 bases stayed unmatched. CDR3 length: 14 amino acids. This chain's CDR3 is CSVPRRQGGPIQYF. In DNA, the CDR3 is TGCAGCGTGCCCCGTAGACAGGGTGGCCCCATTCAGTACTTC.

The chain has TRBV10-3 and TRBJ1-2, with a tentative D call TRBD1 (6 bases). The CDR3 extends over 16 amino acids. Trimming cost V 0 bases and J 8 bases, with 19 bases left between them. Germline-derived CDR1 and CDR2 are ENHRY and SYGVKD. CDR3 residues: CAISESWAGEFGGYTF. The CDR3, as DNA: TGTGCCATCAGTGAGTCCTGGGCAGGGGAATTTGGAGGCTACACCTTC.

The rearrangement links TRBV18 to TRBJ1-2; D gene uncertain. Trimming pared 2 bases from V and 6 bases from J, leaving 4 bases between. Germline V lookup: CDR1 KGHSH, CDR2 LQKENI. The length of the CDR3 is 11 residues. The CDR3 DNA sequence: TGTGCCAGCTCACCAAAAGATGGCTACACCTTC. Encoded protein: CASSPKDGYTF.

The chain is built from TRBV5-1 and TRBJ2-2; D may correspond to TRBD1 or TRBD2 (5 bases each). The CDR3 contains 15 residues. Between the trimmed V and J ends, which lost 0 bases and 6 bases, there was a span of 12 bases. Germline V lookup: CDR1 SGHRS, CDR2 YFSETQ. CDR3 DNA sequence: TGCGCCAGCAGCTTGGTTGGGGCCGGGGCCGGGGAGCTGTTTTTT. Protein: CASSLVGAGAGELFF.

This clone was observed once. The chain uses TRBV18 and TRBJ1-2, with a weak D call TRBD1 (5 bases). This CDR3 region has 16 residues. In germline, CDR1 is KGHSH, CDR2 LQKENI. V was trimmed by 6 bases and J by 3 bases, leaving 20 bases between them. The CDR3 region has the DNA TGTGCCAGCTCCCCCAAATGGGGGGGGGTGGACTATGGCTACACCTTC. Protein product: CASSPKWGGVDYGYTF.